A selection of T cell receptor beta chains follows, all from one sample in a study of shared clonotypes between healthy human individuals. The protocol was immunoSEQ multiplex PCR, while the TCRdb copy is restricted to in-frame clones and leaves out a portion. The sample lists 400,000 or so clones, around 96% occurring once. Sequencing input: memory CD8+ T cells sorted from blood. Receptor source: a man aged 30 to 39 in good health. CDR3s include the opening cysteine and the closing phenylalanine or tryptophan. D genes are given only for firm matches. Not every row has a clone size; where given, it reads once, few, many or a size class.

cdr3_aa: CASTGLTSGHSYNEQFF; cdr3_nt: TGTGCCAGCACCGGACTAACTAGCGGACACTCCTACAATGAGCAGTTCTTC; v_call: TRBV7-9; d_call: TRBD2; j_call: TRBJ2-1; cdr3_length: 17; clone_size: .
cdr3_aa: CASSHGGLADTDTQYF; cdr3_nt: TGTGCCAGCAGCCATGGGGGACTAGCGGACACAGATACGCAGTATTTT; v_call: TRBV14; d_call: TRBD2; j_call: TRBJ2-3; cdr3_length: 16; clone_size: .
cdr3_aa: CASSLDSGNYGYTF; cdr3_nt: TGTGCCAGCAGCTTAGATTCAGGGAACTATGGCTACACCTTC; v_call: TRBV11-2; d_call: .; j_call: TRBJ1-2; cdr3_length: 14; clone_size: once
cdr3_aa: CASSYSMSRPYEQYF; cdr3_nt: TGTGCCAGCAGTTACTCGATGTCTAGGCCCTACGAGCAGTACTTC; v_call: TRBV6-5; d_call: .; j_call: TRBJ2-7; cdr3_length: 15; clone_size: .
cdr3_aa: CAISETYSTSGRYEQYF; cdr3_nt: TGTGCCATCAGTGAAACTTACTCGACTAGCGGGAGGTACGAGCAGTACTTC; v_call: TRBV10-3; d_call: TRBD2; j_call: TRBJ2-7; cdr3_length: 17; clone_size: few
cdr3_aa: CAISPRDGPYEQYF; cdr3_nt: TGTGCCATCAGTCCGCGGGACGGACCCTACGAGCAGTACTTC; v_call: TRBV10-3; d_call: .; j_call: TRBJ2-7; cdr3_length: 14; clone_size: .
cdr3_aa: CASSLKWLVLSEAFF; cdr3_nt: TGTGCCAGCAGCTTAAAATGGCTGGTCCTCTCTGAAGCTTTCTTT; v_call: TRBV7-9; d_call: .; j_call: TRBJ1-1; cdr3_length: 15; clone_size: few
cdr3_aa: CASSLAGLSNDSPLHF; cdr3_nt: TGTGCCAGCAGCTTAGCGGGGTTATCTAACGATTCACCCCTCCACTTT; v_call: TRBV7-9; d_call: .; j_call: TRBJ1-6; cdr3_length: 16; clone_size: .
cdr3_aa: CASSFRGLAGAGQETQYF; cdr3_nt: TGTGCCAGCAGCTTTCGCGGACTAGCGGGAGCGGGGCAAGAGACCCAGTACTTC; v_call: TRBV7-9; d_call: TRBD2; j_call: TRBJ2-5; cdr3_length: 18; clone_size: .
cdr3_aa: CASSQDSASGRLGQYF; cdr3_nt: TGTGCCAGCAGCCAAGATTCGGCTAGCGGGAGATTAGGGCAGTACTTC; v_call: TRBV4-2; d_call: TRBD2; j_call: TRBJ2-7; cdr3_length: 16; clone_size: once
cdr3_aa: CASSMRPGMNTEAFF; cdr3_nt: TGTGCCAGTAGTATGAGACCCGGCATGAACACTGAAGCTTTCTTT; v_call: TRBV19; d_call: .; j_call: TRBJ1-1; cdr3_length: 15; clone_size: .
cdr3_aa: CASSLAPVYEQYF; cdr3_nt: TGTGCCAGCAGCTTAGCTCCCGTCTACGAGCAGTACTTC; v_call: TRBV7-9; d_call: .; j_call: TRBJ2-7; cdr3_length: 13; clone_size: .
cdr3_aa: CASSLVQGRRETQYF; cdr3_nt: TGTGCCAGCAGCTTGGTTCAGGGGCGTAGGGAGACCCAGTACTTC; v_call: TRBV5-6; d_call: .; j_call: TRBJ2-5; cdr3_length: 15; clone_size: .
cdr3_aa: CAWGLAGVVTQYF; cdr3_nt: TGTGCCTGGGGACTAGCGGGAGTGGTGACCCAGTACTTC; v_call: TRBV30; d_call: TRBD2; j_call: TRBJ2-5; cdr3_length: 13; clone_size: .
cdr3_aa: CASSASGVVSYEQYF; cdr3_nt: TGTGCCAGCAGCGCTAGCGGGGTAGTCTCCTACGAGCAGTACTTC; v_call: TRBV11-1; d_call: TRBD2; j_call: TRBJ2-7; cdr3_length: 15; clone_size: .